A single sample gave rise to the 14 T cell receptor beta chains below, sequenced in a study of neoadjuvant anti-PD-1 for oral cavity cancer. The method was immunoSEQ multiplex PCR; TCRdb's version includes in-frame clones alone and lacks a portion of them. This table holds tens of thousands of clones, approximately 79% found once. The material sequenced was PBMCs, taken before nivolumab (anti-PD-1) treatment. Receptors were obtained from a person aged 35-79 years with oral cavity squamous cell carcinoma.

The genes are TRBV7-6 and TRBJ1-3; D gene ambiguous. The germline V and J ends were trimmed by 5 bases and 3 bases, with 8 bases remaining between them. CDR3 length: 13 amino acids. Germline CDR1 and CDR2: SGHVS and FNYEAQ. CDR3 residues: CASSDLNGNTIYF. Here the CDR3 DNA reads TGTGCCAGCAGCGACTTGAATGGAAACACCATATATTTT.

V and J are TRBV27 and TRBJ2-5; D may be TRBD1 (6 bases). Germline CDR1 reads MNHEY; CDR2 reads SMNVEV (reference sequence). V was pared by 7 bases and J by 5 bases, with 23 bases between. The CDR3 has 16 residues. The CDR3 spells CASKRGSASSWETQYF. The CDR3 coding sequence is TGTGCCAGCAAAAGGGGGTCTGCTAGCTCCTGGGAGACCCAGTACTTC.

Many counts were recorded for this clone. CDR3 DNA: TGTGCCAGTACCCCTAGCGGGATCCCCCACGAGCAGTACTTC. This encodes CASTPSGIPHEQYF. The chain has TRBV19 and TRBJ2-7, with 9 bases aligning to TRBD2. The V and J ends lost 7 bases and 5 bases, in that order; junction bases with no gene match: 9. Germline loops: CDR1 LNHDA, CDR2 SQIVND (reference sequence). This CDR3 spans 14 amino acids.

The rearrangement uses TRBV7-9 and TRBJ2-1; 8 bases match TRBD2. CDR3 length equals 15 residues. Trimming removed 3 bases from V and 5 bases from J; junction bases left unmatched: 6. Germline assignment: CDR1 SEHNR and CDR2 FQNEAQ (reference sequence). The chain's CDR3 is CASSFLAGRHNEQFF. CDR3 bases: TGTGCCAGCAGCTTCTTAGCGGGAAGACACAATGAGCAGTTCTTC.

This rearrangement joins TRBV15 to TRBJ1-5, with D tentatively TRBD1 (5 bases). The CDR3 loop spans 16 amino acids. The V end lost 8 bases, the J end lost 0 bases, and 17 bases lay between the germline ends. Germline V gene lookup returns CDR1 LNHNV and CDR2 YYDKDF (reference sequence). In DNA, the CDR3 is TGTGCCACCCTAGATAGACAGTTCGATAGCAATCAGCCCCAGCATTTT. Protein: CATLDRQFDSNQPQHF.

The V and J genes are TRBV27 and TRBJ2-2, with D tentatively TRBD1 (5 bases). The CDR3 is 14 amino acids. The V gene lost 6 bases and the J gene lost 8 bases, with 16 bases spanning the gap. The germline CDR1 and CDR2 sequences are MNHEY and SMNVEV (reference sequence). In DNA form, the CDR3 reads TGTGCCAGCAGCCGTGGACATCCCAGGGGGGAGCTGTTTTTT. It encodes CASSRGHPRGELFF.

This clone was seen a single time. The chain employs TRBV19 and TRBJ1-6, with D maybe TRBD1 (6 bases). The CDR3 extends over 16 amino acids. V lost 4 bases and J 4 bases, leaving 14 bases between the germline ends. Germline values: CDR1 LNHDA, CDR2 SQIVND (reference sequence). The chain's CDR3 is CASSTSTGAYNSPLHF. DNA for the CDR3: TGTGCCAGTAGTACTTCAACGGGGGCATATAATTCACCCCTCCACTTT.

The CDR3 coding sequence is TGTGCCAGCAGTTTATCCCCGGGGACAGGGAACAACGAGCAGTACTTC. Protein: CASSLSPGTGNNEQYF. J is TRBJ2-7 and V is TRBV27; 9 bases align to TRBD1. The CDR3 has 16 amino acids. With V trimmed by 0 bases and J by 5 bases, 8 bases remained unmatched. The germline V gene has CDR1 MNHEY and CDR2 SMNVEV (reference sequence).

The V call is TRBV19, the J call TRBJ1-5; TRBD1 might be the D (5 bases). The germline V gene has CDR1 LNHDA and CDR2 SQIVND (reference sequence). V lost 1 base to trimming and J lost 1 base, with 14 bases between them. The CDR3 is 17 residues long. The CDR3 nucleotides are TGTGCCAGTAGTATAGGACTGGGGCGGATGAGCAATCAGCCCCAGCATTTT. Translation: CASSIGLGRMSNQPQHF.

The V and J genes are TRBV6-1 and TRBJ2-3; no clear D gene. Germline V gene data show CDR1 as MNHNS and CDR2 as SASEGT. Trimming shortened V by 6 bases and J by 0 bases, and 10 bases separated the two germline ends. This CDR3 is 14 amino acids long. The CDR3 DNA is TGTGCCAGCAGGACCACCTATAGCACAGATACGCAGTATTTT. It is translated as CASRTTYSTDTQYF.

This clone was detected once. This sequence joins TRBV27 and TRBJ2-3; 8 bases are a match to TRBD1. The CDR3 contains 15 residues. V was clipped by 3 bases and J by 5 bases; unmatched bases: 7. Germline lookup yields CDR1 MNHEY and CDR2 SMNVEV (reference sequence). The chain's CDR3 is CASSFRQGSVDTQYF. The CDR3 DNA reads TGTGCCAGCAGTTTCAGACAGGGGTCGGTAGATACGCAGTATTTT.

The rearrangement joins TRBV19 to TRBJ2-3, with D hard to call. Deletions cut 4 bases from V and 0 bases from J, with 17 bases between. The CDR3 length is 17 residues. The V gene's germline CDR1 is LNHDA and CDR2 SQIVND (reference sequence). CDR3 DNA sequence: TGTGCCAGTAGTAATCCAATTGCACTTACCAGCACAGATACGCAGTATTTT. This codes for CASSNPIALTSTDTQYF. Drawing the rest from reference TRBV19 and TRBJ2-3, the complete variable domain is DGGITQSPKYLFRKEGQNVTLSCEQNLNHDAMYWYRQDPGQGLRLIYYSQIVNDFQKGDIAEGYSVSREKKESFPLTVTSAQKNPTAFYLCASSNPIALTSTDTQYFGPGTRLTVL.

V is TRBV2 and J is TRBJ1-1, with D possibly TRBD1 on 5 matching bases. The CDR3 extends over 15 amino acids. V shed 6 bases and J shed 6 bases, with 20 bases lying between them. Per germline, CDR1 SNHLY and CDR2 FYNNEI. Here the CDR3 DNA reads TGTGCCAGCAGCCAAGGTGGGACCGGCATTTCTGAAGCTTTCTTT. Its translation: CASSQGGTGISEAFF. The whole variable domain, filled in from reference TRBV2 and TRBJ1-1, reads EPEVTQTPSHQVTQMGQEVILRCVPISNHLYFYWYRQILGQKVEFLVSFYNNEISEKSEIFDDQFSVERPDGSNFTLKIRSTKLEDSAMYFCASSQGGTGISEAFFGQGTRLTVV.

The chain is built from TRBV14 and TRBJ1-1, with a weak D call TRBD1 (5 bases). CDR1 SGHDN and CDR2 FVKESK come from the germline V gene. This CDR3 is 15 amino acids long. Trimming shortened V by 4 bases and J by 1 base, and 13 bases separated the two germline ends. CDR3 coding DNA: TGTGCCAGCAGCCCCTCCGGGGGGTCGAACACTGAAGCTTTCTTT. It specifies CASSPSGGSNTEAFF.